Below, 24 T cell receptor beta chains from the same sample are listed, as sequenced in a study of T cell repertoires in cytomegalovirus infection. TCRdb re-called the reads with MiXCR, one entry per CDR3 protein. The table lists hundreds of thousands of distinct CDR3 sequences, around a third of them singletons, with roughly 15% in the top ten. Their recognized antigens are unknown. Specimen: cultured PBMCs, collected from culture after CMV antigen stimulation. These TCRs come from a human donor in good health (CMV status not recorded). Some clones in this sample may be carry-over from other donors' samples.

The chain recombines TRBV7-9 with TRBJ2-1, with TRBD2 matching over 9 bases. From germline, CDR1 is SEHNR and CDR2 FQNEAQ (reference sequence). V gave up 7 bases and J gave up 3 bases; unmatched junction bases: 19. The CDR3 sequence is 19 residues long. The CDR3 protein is CASTMSTGLAGGIYNEQFF. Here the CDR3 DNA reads TGTGCCAGCACCATGTCAACGGGGTTGGCGGGAGGGATCTACAATGAGCAGTTCTTC.

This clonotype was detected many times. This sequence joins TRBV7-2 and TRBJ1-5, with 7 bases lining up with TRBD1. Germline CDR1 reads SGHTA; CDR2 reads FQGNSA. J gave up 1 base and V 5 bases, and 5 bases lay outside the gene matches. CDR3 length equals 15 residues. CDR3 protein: CASSGGQFSNQPQHF. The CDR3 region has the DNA TGTGCCAGCAGCGGGGGACAGTTCAGCAATCAGCCCCAGCATTTT.

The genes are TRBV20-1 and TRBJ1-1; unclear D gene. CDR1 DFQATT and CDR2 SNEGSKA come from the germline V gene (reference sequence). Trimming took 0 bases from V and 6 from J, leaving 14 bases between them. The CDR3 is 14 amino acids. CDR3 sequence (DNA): TGCAGTGCTAGAGATCTCGGCGAAAGGCCTGAAGCTTTCTTT. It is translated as CSARDLGERPEAFF.

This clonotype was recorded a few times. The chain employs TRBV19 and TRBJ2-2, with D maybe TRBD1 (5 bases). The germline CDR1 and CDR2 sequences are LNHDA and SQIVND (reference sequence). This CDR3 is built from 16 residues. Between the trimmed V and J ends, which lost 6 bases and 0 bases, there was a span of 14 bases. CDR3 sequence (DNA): TGTGCCAGTAGCAGGCACAAGGGGACGAACACCGGGGAGCTGTTTTTT. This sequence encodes CASSRHKGTNTGELFF.

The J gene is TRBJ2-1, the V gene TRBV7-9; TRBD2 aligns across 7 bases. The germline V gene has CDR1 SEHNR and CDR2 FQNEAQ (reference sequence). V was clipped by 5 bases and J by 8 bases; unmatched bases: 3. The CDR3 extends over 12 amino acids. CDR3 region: CASSPRGDEQFF. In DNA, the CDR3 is TGTGCCAGCAGCCCCCGGGGGGATGAGCAGTTCTTC.

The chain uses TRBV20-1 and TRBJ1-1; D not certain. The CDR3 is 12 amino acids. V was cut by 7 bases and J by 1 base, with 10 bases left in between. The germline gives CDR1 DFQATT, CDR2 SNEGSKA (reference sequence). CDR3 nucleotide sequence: TGCAGTGGTTTAACAAAGAACACTGAAGCTTTCTTT. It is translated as CSGLTKNTEAFF.

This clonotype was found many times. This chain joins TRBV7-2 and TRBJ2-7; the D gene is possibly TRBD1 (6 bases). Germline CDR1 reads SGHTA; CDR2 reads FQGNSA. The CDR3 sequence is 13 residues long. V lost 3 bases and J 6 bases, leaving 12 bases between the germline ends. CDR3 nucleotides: TGTGCCAGCAGCTTGGGGGCAGGGCGCGAGCAGTACGTC. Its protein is CASSLGAGREQYV.

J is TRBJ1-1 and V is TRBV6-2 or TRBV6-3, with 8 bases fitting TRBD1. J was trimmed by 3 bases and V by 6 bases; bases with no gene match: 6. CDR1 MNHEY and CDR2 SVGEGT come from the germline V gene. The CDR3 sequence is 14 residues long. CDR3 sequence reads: CASRHDRGHTEAFF. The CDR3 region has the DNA TGTGCCAGCAGGCATGACAGGGGACACACTGAAGCTTTCTTT.

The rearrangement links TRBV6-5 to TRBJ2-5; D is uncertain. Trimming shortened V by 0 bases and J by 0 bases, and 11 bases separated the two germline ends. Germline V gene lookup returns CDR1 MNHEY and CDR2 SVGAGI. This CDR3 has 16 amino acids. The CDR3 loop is CASSYSWARNQETQYF. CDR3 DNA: TGTGCCAGCAGTTACTCTTGGGCCAGAAACCAAGAGACCCAGTACTTC.

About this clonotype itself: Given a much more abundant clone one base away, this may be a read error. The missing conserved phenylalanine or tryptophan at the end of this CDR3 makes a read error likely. The DNA of the CDR3 is TGTGCCAGCAGCAGGACTAGCGGGAACGCCTTGGAGCAGTACTTA. It codes for CASSRTSGNALEQYL. The V gene is TRBV7-2, the J gene TRBJ2-7; 12 bases line up with TRBD2. V was clipped by 5 bases and J by 7 bases; unmatched bases: 9. The CDR3 extends over 15 amino acids. CDR1 is SGHTA and CDR2 is FQGNSA in the germline V gene.

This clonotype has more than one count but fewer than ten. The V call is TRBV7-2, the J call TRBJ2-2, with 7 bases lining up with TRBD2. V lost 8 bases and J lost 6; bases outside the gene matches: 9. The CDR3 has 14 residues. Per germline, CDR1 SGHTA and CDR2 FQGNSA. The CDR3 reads CASAAGDGAGELFF. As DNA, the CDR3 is TGTGCCAGCGCCGCGGGAGATGGGGCCGGGGAGCTGTTTTTT.

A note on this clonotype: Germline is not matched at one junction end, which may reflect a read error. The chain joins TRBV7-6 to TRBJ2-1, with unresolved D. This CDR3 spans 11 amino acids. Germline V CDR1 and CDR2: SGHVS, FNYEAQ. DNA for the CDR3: TGTGCCAGCAGCTCTGGCCCTTGGTTACTCTTC. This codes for CASSSGPWLLF.

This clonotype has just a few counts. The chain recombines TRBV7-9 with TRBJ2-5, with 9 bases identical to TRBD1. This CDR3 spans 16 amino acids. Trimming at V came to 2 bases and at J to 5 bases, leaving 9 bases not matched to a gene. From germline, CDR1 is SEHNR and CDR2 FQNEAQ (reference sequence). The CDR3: CASSLYRDRVTETQYF. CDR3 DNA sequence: TGTGCCAGCAGCTTATACCGGGACAGGGTAACGGAGACCCAGTACTTC.

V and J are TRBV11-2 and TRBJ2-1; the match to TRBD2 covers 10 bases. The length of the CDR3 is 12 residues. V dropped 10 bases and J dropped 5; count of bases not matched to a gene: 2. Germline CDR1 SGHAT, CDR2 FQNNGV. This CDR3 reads CATGLADNEQFF. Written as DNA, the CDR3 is TGTGCCACCGGACTAGCGGACAATGAGCAGTTCTTC.

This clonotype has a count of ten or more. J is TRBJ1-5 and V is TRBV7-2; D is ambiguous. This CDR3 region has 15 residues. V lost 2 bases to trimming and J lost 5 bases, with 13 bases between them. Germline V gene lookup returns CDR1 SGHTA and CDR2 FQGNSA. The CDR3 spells CASSLIAGSDQPQHF. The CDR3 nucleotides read TGTGCCAGCAGCTTAATCGCTGGGTCCGATCAGCCCCAGCATTTT.

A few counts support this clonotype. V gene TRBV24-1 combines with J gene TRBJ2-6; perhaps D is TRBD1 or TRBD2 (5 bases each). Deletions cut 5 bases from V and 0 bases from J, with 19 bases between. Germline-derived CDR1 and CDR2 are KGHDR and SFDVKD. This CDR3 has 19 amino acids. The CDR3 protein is CATSGGAPGRHSGANVLTF. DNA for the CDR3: TGTGCCACCAGTGGTGGGGCCCCGGGACGCCACTCTGGGGCCAACGTCCTGACTTTC.

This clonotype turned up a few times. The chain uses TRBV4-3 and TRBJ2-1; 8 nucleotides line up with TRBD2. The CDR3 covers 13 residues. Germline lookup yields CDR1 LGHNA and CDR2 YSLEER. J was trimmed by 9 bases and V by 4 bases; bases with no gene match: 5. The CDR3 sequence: CASSRGRGGEQFF. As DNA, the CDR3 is TGCGCCAGCAGCCGGGGTCGGGGGGGTGAGCAGTTCTTC.

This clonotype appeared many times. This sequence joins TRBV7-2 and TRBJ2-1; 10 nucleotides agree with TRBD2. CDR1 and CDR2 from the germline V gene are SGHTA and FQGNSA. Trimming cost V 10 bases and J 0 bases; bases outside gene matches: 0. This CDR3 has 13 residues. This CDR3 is CATSGSSYNEQFF. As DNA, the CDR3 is TGTGCCACTAGCGGGAGCTCCTACAATGAGCAGTTCTTC. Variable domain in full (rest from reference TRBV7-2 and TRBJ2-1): GAGVSQSPSNKVTEKGKDVELRCDPISGHTALYWYRQSLGQGLEFLIYFQGNSAPDKSGLPSDRFSAERTGGSVSTLTIQRTQQEDSAVYLCATSGSSYNEQFFGPGTRLTVL.

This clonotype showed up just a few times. Here the CDR3 DNA reads TGTGCCAGCAGAGGGGTGGGCCTTACCACTGAAGCTTTCTTT. It specifies CASRGVGLTTEAFF. The chain combines TRBV6-5 with TRBJ1-1; D might be TRBD1 (5 bases). Germline V CDR1 and CDR2: MNHEY, SVGAGI. CDR3 size: 14 residues. V gave up 6 bases and J gave up 4 bases, with 15 bases separating them.

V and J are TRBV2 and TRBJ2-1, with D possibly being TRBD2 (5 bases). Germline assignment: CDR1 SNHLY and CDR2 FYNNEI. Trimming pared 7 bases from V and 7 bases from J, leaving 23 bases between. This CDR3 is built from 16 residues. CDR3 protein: CASTLSLARVGNEQFF. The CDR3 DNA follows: TGTGCCAGCACCCTATCTCTAGCCCGAGTGGGGAATGAGCAGTTCTTC.

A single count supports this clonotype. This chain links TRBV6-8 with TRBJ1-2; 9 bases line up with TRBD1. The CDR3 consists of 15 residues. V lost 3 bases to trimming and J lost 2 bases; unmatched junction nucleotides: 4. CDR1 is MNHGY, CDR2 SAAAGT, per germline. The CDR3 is CASSYSTGGNYGYTF. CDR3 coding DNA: TGTGCCAGCAGTTATTCGACAGGGGGAAACTATGGCTACACCTTC.

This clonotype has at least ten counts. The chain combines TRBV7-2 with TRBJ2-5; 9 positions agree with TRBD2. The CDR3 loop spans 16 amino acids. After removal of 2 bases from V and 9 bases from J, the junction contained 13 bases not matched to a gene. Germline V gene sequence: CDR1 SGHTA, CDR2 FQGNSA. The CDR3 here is CASSLHSGSDKRPQYF. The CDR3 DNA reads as TGTGCCAGCAGCTTACATAGCGGGAGCGACAAGAGACCCCAGTACTTC.

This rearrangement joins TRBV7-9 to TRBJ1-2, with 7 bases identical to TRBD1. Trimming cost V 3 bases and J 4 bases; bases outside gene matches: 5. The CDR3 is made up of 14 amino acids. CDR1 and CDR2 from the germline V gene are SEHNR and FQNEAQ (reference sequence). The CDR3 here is CASSLGDSPYGYTF. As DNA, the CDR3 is TGTGCCAGCAGCTTGGGGGACAGTCCCTATGGCTACACCTTC.

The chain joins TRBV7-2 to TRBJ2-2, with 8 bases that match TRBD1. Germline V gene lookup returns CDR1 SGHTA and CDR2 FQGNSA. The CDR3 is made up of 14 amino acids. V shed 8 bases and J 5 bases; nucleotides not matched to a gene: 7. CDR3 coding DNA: TGTGCCAGCGGGGGACAGGCTAAAACCGGGGAGCTGTTTTTT. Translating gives CASGGQAKTGELFF.